This T cell receptor (beta chain) stems from a study of immune characterization of retroperitoneal liposarcoma (dated by TCRdb to the late 2010s). Library generation was performed with PCR. The sequencer was a NextSeq 500. TCRdb reworked the public reads: Q25 trimming with fastp, MiXCR clone assembly, productive beta chains retained. Each record represents a unique CDR3 protein, reported with the most common genes and DNA among its rows. For this sample the table gives about 10,000 distinct CDR3 sequences, of which around a quarter were detected only once. The ten largest account for about 8% of the sample. About this clonotype: What antigen it recognizes has not been identified. Sequence at one end of the junction differs from germline and may be a read error.

The receptor was isolated from a male donor with retroperitoneal liposarcoma. Sequenced material: tumor tissue.

The CDR3 in this case is CASSENGPENAEAFF. In nucleotide form, the sequence is TGCGCCAGCAGTGAAAACGGCCCCGAGAACGCTGAAGCTTTCTTT. Recombination joined TRBV10-1 with TRBJ1-1; no D gene can be assigned with confidence. The CDR1 and CDR2 encoded by the germline V gene (reference sequence) are WNHNN and SYGVQD. Its CDR3 holds 15 amino acids, cysteine through phenylalanine. Solely the CDR3 DNA is kept, with 45 bases framed from the first base.